This T cell receptor beta chain was recorded in a study of a mutant IDH1 vaccine in newly diagnosed glioma. At the level of the study: Investigators started vaccination 4-6 weeks after radiotherapy alone, or with temozolomide cycles.

Libraries were prepared by immunoSEQ multiplex PCR; TCRdb keeps only in-frame clonotypes and omits some of them. The sample contains more than 55,000 clones, 65% to 90% of which appear only once. Time point: week 5, during vaccination. Topical imiquimod was applied with each vaccine dose, which held 300 ug of mutant IDH1 20-mer peptide. New astrocytomas of WHO grade 3 or 4 that were IDH1-mutant and ATRX-lost were found in the donors. Worth noting for this clone: Antigen specificity is unknown.

The germline V gene encodes CDR1 LGHNA and CDR2 YNFKEQ. The V gene end was trimmed by 0 bases and the J gene end by 2 bases; junction bases not matched to a gene: 5. The CDR3 has 16 residues. The TCR originated in a woman younger than 30 with glioma. Some clones in this sample may be carry-over from other donors' samples. The chain is built from TRBV4-2 and TRBJ2-7; TRBD2 matches 9 bases. The starting material was PBMCs, obtained from a glioma patient whose treatment included an IDH1 peptide vaccine. CDR3 sequence: CASSQDFGGGAYEQYF. In nucleotides, the CDR3 is TGTGCCAGCAGCCAAGATTTCGGCGGGGGGGCCTACGAGCAGTACTTC.